This T cell receptor (beta chain) originates from a study of T cells in Graves' hyperthyroidism and ophthalmopathy. Study results and limitations: Most thyroid clonotypes expanded above 0.001 were also detected in blood. Ophthalmopathy and stable hyperthyroidism were separated by a 13 V-J model.

Germline V gene data show CDR1 as SNHLY and CDR2 as FYNNEI. The germline V and J ends were trimmed by 2 bases and 8 bases, with 9 bases remaining between them. The CDR3 totals 13 residues. From RNA transcripts, TCR beta CDR3 regions were amplified. With the HTBI primer set, the TCR CDR3 went through a first round of RT-PCR. In TCRdb, the multiplex PCR reads were re-called with MiXCR into one record per CDR3 protein. This table has a few hundred thousand distinct CDR3 sequences, roughly 15% appearing once. Each diagnosis drew on symptoms, thyroxine, TRAb, thyroid ultrasound and orbital computed tomography findings. This clonotype was recorded many times. The antigen remains unidentified.

The receptor was isolated from a young woman with Graves' ophthalmopathy. The sample was blood. The chain has TRBV2 and TRBJ1-4; D remains ambiguous. The CDR3 reads CASSESLGEKLFF. The CDR3 coding sequence is TGTGCCAGCAGTGAATCACTCGGGGAAAAACTGTTTTTT.